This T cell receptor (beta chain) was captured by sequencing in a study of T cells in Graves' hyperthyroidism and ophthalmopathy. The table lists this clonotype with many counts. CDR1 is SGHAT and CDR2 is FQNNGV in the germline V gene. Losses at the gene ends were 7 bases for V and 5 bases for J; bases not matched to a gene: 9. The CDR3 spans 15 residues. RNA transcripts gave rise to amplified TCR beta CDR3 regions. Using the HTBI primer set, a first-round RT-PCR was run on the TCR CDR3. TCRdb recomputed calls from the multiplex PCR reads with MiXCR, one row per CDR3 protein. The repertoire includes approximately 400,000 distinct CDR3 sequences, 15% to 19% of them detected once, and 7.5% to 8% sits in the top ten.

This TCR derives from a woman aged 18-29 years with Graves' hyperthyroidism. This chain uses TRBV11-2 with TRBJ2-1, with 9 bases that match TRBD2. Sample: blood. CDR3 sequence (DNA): TGTGCCAGCACCCTAGCGGGAAAGTTCAACAATGAGCAGTTCTTC. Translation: CASTLAGKFNNEQFF.